This TCR beta chain was sequenced for a study of Ad26.COV2.S vaccination and SARS-CoV-2 variants. Study findings and constraints: Those who received vaccine or placebo ended up with similar non-spike TCR breadth. Total T cell responses may have been underestimated by the TCR breadth and depth analyses. Higher spike-specific TCR breadth was found in vaccine recipients than in placebo recipients.

About this clone itself: The antigen is undetermined.

The treatment here: some 19 received Ad26.COV2.S at low or high dose, single or two shots; about 5 received placebo; per-sample allocation not given. Specimen acquisition occurred on day 63 following the initial vaccine or placebo injection. Sequencing was performed with immunoSEQ multiplex PCR; in TCRdb, only in-frame clones are kept and a portion is missing. The sample consists of more than 350,000 clones, roughly 90% of them appearing once. After removal of 3 bases from V and 5 bases from J, the junction contained 7 bases not matched to a gene. The CDR3 length is 14 residues. Germline lookup yields CDR1 GTSNPN and CDR2 SVGIG (reference sequence).

Sequences were derived from peripheral blood, sampled in a trial of Ad26.COV2.S vaccine versus placebo. The sequence was obtained from a person between 18 and 60 years old who received the Ad26.COV2.S COVID-19 vaccine or a placebo. The chain has TRBV30 and TRBJ2-7, with TRBD1 identical over 10 bases. DNA of the CDR3: TGTGCCTGGAGAACCCTTGGGACAGGGGACGAGCAGTACTTC. This gives the protein CAWRTLGTGDEQYF.